This passage covers 5 T cell receptor beta chains from one sample sequenced in a study of pediatric ulcerative colitis. TCRdb keeps only in-frame clones here, not all; method: immunoSEQ multiplex PCR. The top ten clones hold around 3.6% of a sample with 17,000 or so clones, just under 75% of them seen once. Rectal tissue came from one to two pinch biopsies taken at colonoscopy. Sequencing used gut tissue. The receptor source for this set is a girl between 10 and 17 years old with moderate ulcerative colitis.

To note about this clone: A read error may produce the germline difference seen at one junction end. V is TRBV6-1 and J is TRBJ1-6; D not certain. The length of the CDR3 is 13 residues. Per the germline V gene, CDR1 is MNHNS and CDR2 is SASEGT. The CDR3 DNA reads TGTGCCAGCTTAGCGGATAGGGTTTCAGCCCTCCACTTT. Translating gives CASLADRVSALHF.

The genes are TRBV7-8 and TRBJ1-1, with D unclear. Germline lookup yields CDR1 SGHVS and CDR2 FQNEAQ. This CDR3 region has 13 residues. Deletions cut 2 bases from V and 4 bases from J, with 8 bases between. Here the CDR3 reads CASSLMGGTEAFF. In nucleotides, the CDR3 is TGTGCCAGCAGCTTAATGGGAGGCACTGAAGCTTTCTTT.

This sequence joins TRBV9 and TRBJ2-3; 10 nucleotides line up with TRBD2. J gave up 1 base and V 4 bases, and 6 bases lay outside the gene matches. Germline V gives CDR1 SGDLS, CDR2 YYNGEE. The CDR3 spans 16 residues. The CDR3: CASSPEAGGGTDTQYF. The CDR3 DNA reads as TGTGCCAGCAGCCCAGAAGCGGGAGGGGGCACAGATACGCAGTATTTT.

The chain has TRBV5-1 and TRBJ1-3; the match to TRBD1 covers 8 bases. CDR1 is SGHRS and CDR2 is YFSETQ in the germline V gene. The CDR3 length is 15 residues. The J segment lost 3 bases and the V segment lost 7 bases, leaving 9 bases of the junction unmatched. This chain's CDR3 is CASQLGQGSGNTIYF. The CDR3 DNA follows: TGCGCCAGCCAGCTCGGACAGGGAAGTGGAAACACCATATATTTT.

The gene calls are TRBV5-1 and TRBJ2-7, with D perhaps TRBD2 (5 bases). The V end lost 2 bases, the J end lost 4 bases, and 13 bases lay between the germline ends. The germline gives CDR1 SGHRS, CDR2 YFSETQ. The CDR3 runs 14 residues. In DNA form, the CDR3 reads TGCGCCAGCAGCTTCTCTAGCCGTTCGTACGAGCAGTACTTC. The encoded protein is CASSFSSRSYEQYF.